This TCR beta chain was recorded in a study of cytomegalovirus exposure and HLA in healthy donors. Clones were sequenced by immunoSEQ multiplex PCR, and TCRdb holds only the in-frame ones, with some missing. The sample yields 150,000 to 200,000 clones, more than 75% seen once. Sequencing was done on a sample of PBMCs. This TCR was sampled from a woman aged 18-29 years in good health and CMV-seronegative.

The CDR3 spells CASSLANEKLFF. The CDR3 coding sequence is TGCGCCAGCAGCTTGGCGAATGAAAAACTGTTTTTT. The rearrangement uses TRBV5-1 and TRBJ1-4; D unresolved. The V and J ends lost 0 bases and 5 bases respectively, with 2 bases between them. CDR1 and CDR2 from the germline V gene are SGHRS and YFSETQ. CDR3 length equals 12 residues.